The sequence of this T cell receptor (beta chain) was determined in a study of shared clonotypes between healthy human individuals. The CDR3 spans 16 residues. Trimming took 1 base from V and 9 from J, leaving 19 bases between them. Germline CDR1 SGHTA, CDR2 FQGNSA. Measured with immunoSEQ multiplex PCR; TCRdb has only the in-frame clones, and not every one. Altogether some 500,000 clones are present, 90% to 97% being singletons, with the ten largest covering about 0.057%. Donors were healthy HIV-negative adults without recent acute infections or vaccinations. V and J are TRBV7-2 and TRBJ2-1, with a tentative D call TRBD1 (5 bases). This clonotype was obtained from a woman younger than 45 in good health. Sample: naive CD4+ T cells sorted from blood. Subset given: CD45RA+ positively selected. This CDR3 is CASSLVPSPGWLEQFF. The CDR3 DNA reads as TGTGCCAGCAGCTTAGTGCCCTCCCCAGGGTGGCTTGAGCAGTTCTTC.